This is a list of T cell receptor beta chains from one sample in a study of OX40 agonist ivuxolimab in advanced cancers. Here immunoSEQ multiplex PCR was the method, and the copy in TCRdb shows in-frame clones only, minus some. The sample yields more than 70,000 clones, 85% to 95% seen once. The sample here was CD4+ or CD8+ T cells sorted from blood, taken in a trial of the OX40 agonist ivuxolimab. The receptors were sampled from an adult with an advanced solid tumor such as melanoma, head and neck, liver or kidney cancer. CDR3s include the opening cysteine and the closing phenylalanine or tryptophan. A D gene is named only where the DNA matches it firmly. Clone size is given for some rows only: seen once, a few or many times, or a class if the clone is expanded.

cdr3_aa cdr3_nt clone_size j_call v_call d_call
CASSLVVWLAGDTQYF TGTGCCAGCAGCTTGGTTGTGTGGCTCGCGGGAGATACGCAGTATTTT NA TRBJ2-3 TRBV5-8 NA
CASSFSDRVGTSESEQYF TGTGCCAGCAGCTTCTCCGACAGGGTGGGGACTAGCGAGAGCGAGCAGTACTTC NA TRBJ2-7 TRBV5-8 TRBD2
CASRAGTGSNTEAFF TGTGCCAGCAGGGCCGGGACAGGATCGAACACTGAAGCTTTCTTT NA TRBJ1-1 TRBV6-5 TRBD1
CATSRGAYNEQFF TGTGCCACCAGCAGGGGGGCCTACAATGAGCAGTTCTTC NA TRBJ2-1 TRBV15 NA
CASSYSPLYEQYF TGTGCCAGCAGCTACTCGCCCCTCTACGAGCAGTACTTC NA TRBJ2-7 TRBV7-2 NA
CASGLVLRGSGELFF TGTGCTAGTGGTTTGGTCCTCAGGGGGTCCGGGGAGCTGTTTTTT NA TRBJ2-2 TRBV12-5 TRBD1
CASSGTAMNTEAFF TGTGCCAGCAGCGGGACAGCCATGAACACTGAAGCTTTCTTT NA TRBJ1-1 TRBV28 TRBD1
CASTLLRVAQRLSTDTQYF TGTGCCAGCACCTTGCTGAGGGTAGCGCAAAGGCTTAGCACAGATACGCAGTATTTT NA TRBJ2-3 TRBV11-2 NA
CASSYKGSRNQPQHF TGTGCCAGCAGTTACAAGGGGTCCCGCAATCAGCCCCAGCATTTT NA TRBJ1-5 TRBV27 NA
CASSLASGTGVYEQYF TGTGCCAGCAGCTTAGCATCCGGGACAGGGGTATACGAGCAGTACTTC NA TRBJ2-7 TRBV7-6 TRBD1
CATSRGRQIMNTEAFF TGTGCCACCAGCAGAGGTCGACAGATAATGAACACTGAAGCTTTCTTT NA TRBJ1-1 TRBV15 NA
CASSYSPPPGNQPQHF TGTGCCAGCAGTTACTCGCCCCCGCCAGGCAATCAGCCCCAGCATTTT NA TRBJ1-5 TRBV6-5 NA
CASSQVRAGSYNEQFF TGCGCCAGCAGCCAAGTTCGGGCAGGCTCCTACAATGAGCAGTTCTTC NA TRBJ2-1 TRBV4-1 NA
CASSPLGLNEKLFF TGCGCCAGCAGCCCATTAGGCCTTAATGAAAAACTGTTTTTT NA TRBJ1-4 TRBV5-1 NA
CASSLALTASTETQYF TGTGCCAGCAGCTTAGCGCTTACAGCGAGTACGGAGACCCAGTACTTC NA TRBJ2-5 TRBV7-9 NA
CASSPGPGYEQYF TGTGCCAGTAGCCCGGGACCGGGCTACGAGCAGTACTTC NA TRBJ2-7 TRBV19 NA
CASSHTVGGNRETQYF TGCGCCAGCAGCCACACCGTAGGAGGAAATCGAGAGACCCAGTACTTC NA TRBJ2-5 TRBV4-3 NA
CASSPEAGPPTDTQYF TGTGCCAGCAGCCCTGAAGCGGGCCCCCCCACAGATACGCAGTATTTT NA TRBJ2-3 TRBV7-3 NA
CASSLVGTSEIANYGYTF TGTGCCAGCAGCTTGGTCGGGACATCCGAAATAGCTAACTATGGCTACACCTTC once TRBJ1-2 TRBV5-8 NA
CASSIGVENTEAFF TGTGCCAGCTCGATAGGGGTTGAAAACACTGAAGCTTTCTTT NA TRBJ1-1 TRBV7-6 NA
CASRGQGHQTPLGYTF TGTGCCAGCAGGGGACAGGGCCACCAGACCCCCCTGGGCTACACCTTC NA TRBJ1-2 TRBV27 TRBD1
CASAAQRPRDRAWRETQYF TGTGCCAGCGCCGCACAACGACCCAGGGACAGGGCATGGCGAGAGACCCAGTACTTC NA TRBJ2-5 TRBV5-5 TRBD1
CASSFTASSYNEQFF TGTGCCAGTAGTTTCACGGCAAGCTCCTACAATGAGCAGTTCTTC NA TRBJ2-1 TRBV19 NA
CASSYDYGYTF TGTGCCAGCAGTTATGACTATGGCTACACCTTC few TRBJ1-2 TRBV6-5 NA
CASSEGTSGAETQYF TGTGCCAGCAGTGAAGGGACTAGCGGGGCTGAGACCCAGTACTTC NA TRBJ2-5 TRBV2 TRBD2
CASSFEGANYGYTF TGTGCCAGCAGTTTTGAGGGGGCAAACTATGGCTACACCTTC NA TRBJ1-2 TRBV28 TRBD1
CASVTGGDTEAFF TGCGCCAGCGTCACAGGGGGAGACACTGAAGCTTTCTTT NA TRBJ1-1 TRBV10-2 TRBD1
CASSVEGTSGSVYYNEQFF TGTGCCAGCAGCGTAGAGGGGACTAGCGGGAGTGTATACTACAATGAGCAGTTCTTC NA TRBJ2-1 TRBV9 TRBD2
CASSLHYSNQPQHF TGCGCCAGCAGCTTGCATTATAGCAATCAGCCCCAGCATTTT NA TRBJ1-5 TRBV5-1 NA
CASSLGNRLEQYF TGTGCCAGCAGTTTAGGCAACCGTCTCGAGCAGTACTTC NA TRBJ2-7 TRBV27 NA
CASSIDGVNTEAFF TGTGCCAGTAGTATAGACGGAGTGAACACTGAAGCTTTCTTT NA TRBJ1-1 TRBV19 NA
CASSTQIVGSPPNYGYTF TGTGCCAGCAGTACTCAGATCGTGGGATCTCCTCCTAACTATGGCTACACCTTC NA TRBJ1-2 TRBV27 NA
CASRWSSTDTQYF TGTGCCAGCAGGTGGTCTAGCACAGATACGCAGTATTTT NA TRBJ2-3 TRBV6-5 NA